One T cell receptor (beta chain) is described in this entry. Its specificity is not known. The V and J ends lost 5 bases and 2 bases respectively, with 10 bases between them. The CDR3 is 13 residues long. CDR1 and CDR2 (germline): MNHNS, SASEGT. This sample was taken from a study of cytomegalovirus exposure and HLA in healthy donors. Findings and caveats of the study: 164 TCR beta chains were listed as cytomegalovirus-associated. Confirmation was obtained in vitro that a few CMV-associated chains are specific for CMV antigens.

Nobody wrote down the CMV serostatus of this donor. The study ran its PCR with 60 Vbeta and 13 Jbeta primers. TCRdb keeps only in-frame clones here, not all; method: immunoSEQ multiplex PCR. The table shows 200,000 to 250,000 clones, with more than 75% occurring only once. Sequencing was done on a sample of PBMCs. The genes are TRBV6-1 and TRBJ2-7; D call uncertain. The receptor was derived from a human donor in good health. CDR3: CASSRTVAYEQYF. DNA for the CDR3: TGTGCCAGCAGTCGCACAGTGGCCTACGAGCAGTACTTC.